The 13 T cell receptor beta chains given below trace back to one sample, sequenced in a study of cytomegalovirus exposure and HLA in healthy donors. Primers: 60 Vbeta forward and 13 Jbeta reverse. Profiling relied on immunoSEQ multiplex PCR, and the TCRdb table lists in-frame clones only, not all of them. The data contain about 31,000 clones, less than 75% of them singletons. Input material: PBMCs. Receptors were obtained from a man in his forties in good health and CMV-seropositive.

The V call is TRBV6-6, the J call TRBJ1-2, with unresolved D. Germline loops: CDR1 MNHNY, CDR2 SVGAGI (reference sequence). Trimming left V 0 bases short and J 5 bases short, with 13 bases between. This CDR3 spans 15 amino acids. The CDR3 sequence: CASSYSAPGRYGYTF. The CDR3 DNA reads as TGTGCCAGCAGTTACTCAGCCCCAGGAAGATATGGCTACACCTTC.

This rearrangement joins TRBV5-1 to TRBJ2-1; 10 bases line up with TRBD2. Trimming removed 1 base from V and 2 bases from J; junction bases left unmatched: 6. CDR1 SGHRS and CDR2 YFSETQ come from the germline V gene. The CDR3 spans 17 residues. The CDR3 loop is CASSLLSSGGPYNEQFF. CDR3 DNA sequence: TGCGCCAGCAGCTTGCTGTCTAGCGGGGGCCCCTACAATGAGCAGTTCTTC.

This clone showed up just a few times. The chain links TRBV5-4 to TRBJ1-1, with 8 bases matching TRBD1. The V segment lost 3 bases and the J segment 6 bases; nucleotides outside the gene matches: 7. Germline loops: CDR1 SGHNT, CDR2 YYREEE (reference sequence). The length of the CDR3 is 14 residues. CDR3 loop: CASSSRTGPAEAFF. CDR3 nucleotides: TGTGCCAGCAGCTCCAGGACAGGGCCCGCTGAAGCTTTCTTT.

This chain uses TRBV15 with TRBJ1-4, with 7 bases identical to TRBD1. The germline CDR1 and CDR2 sequences are LNHNV and YYDKDF (reference sequence). Trimming at V came to 1 base and at J to 4 bases, leaving 6 bases not matched to a gene. The length of the CDR3 is 16 residues. Here the CDR3 reads CATSRARTGFNEKLFF. The CDR3 nucleotides read TGTGCCACCAGCAGAGCGCGGACAGGATTTAATGAAAAACTGTTTTTT.

This clone has only a few counts. The rearrangement uses TRBV5-1 and TRBJ1-2, with D possibly matching TRBD1 (5 bases). V dropped 1 base and J dropped 7 bases, with 17 bases sitting between them. The CDR3 sequence is 15 residues long. CDR1 SGHRS and CDR2 YFSETQ come from the germline V gene. The CDR3 coding sequence is TGCGCCAGCAGCTTGTTAACAGGTGAAGGTAGTGGCTACACCTTC. It translates to CASSLLTGEGSGYTF. The entire variable domain, with the rest obtained from reference TRBV5-1 and TRBJ1-2, is as follows: KAGVTQTPRYLIKTRGQQVTLSCSPISGHRSVSWYQQTPGQGLQFLFEYFSETQRNKGNFPGRFSGRQFSNSRSEMNVSTLELGDSALYLCASSLLTGEGSGYTFGSGTRLTVV.

The rearrangement joins TRBV28 to TRBJ2-6; tentatively, D is TRBD1 (7 bases). This CDR3 spans 16 amino acids. CDR1 and CDR2 (germline): MDHEN, SYDVKM. The V end lost 8 bases, the J end lost 1 base, and 15 bases lay between the germline ends. The CDR3 loop is CASAAGGPSGANVLTF. The CDR3 DNA sequence: TGTGCCAGCGCCGCAGGGGGGCCGTCTGGGGCCAACGTCCTGACTTTC.

V and J are TRBV9 and TRBJ2-1; maybe TRBD2 (5 bases). Germline CDR1 and CDR2: SGDLS and YYNGEE. The CDR3 contains 14 residues. Trimming removed 0 bases from V and 6 bases from J, with 10 bases in between. CDR3 loop: CASSVVGSGNEQFF. In DNA form, the CDR3 reads TGTGCCAGCAGCGTAGTAGGAAGCGGCAATGAGCAGTTCTTC. Looking up the rest from reference TRBV9 and TRBJ2-1 gives the full variable domain: DSGVTQTPKHLITATGQRVTLRCSPRSGDLSVYWYQQSLDQGLQFLIQYYNGEERAKGNILERFSAQQFPDLHSELNLSSLELGDSALYFCASSVVGSGNEQFFGPGTRLTVL.

This rearrangement joins TRBV9 to TRBJ2-2; 8 bases are a match to TRBD1. Germline CDR1 and CDR2: SGDLS and YYNGEE. This CDR3 region has 14 residues. Losses at the gene ends were 9 bases for V and 4 bases for J; bases not matched to a gene: 8. The CDR3 here is CANPGTGSTGELFF. CDR3 coding DNA: TGTGCCAACCCCGGGACAGGATCCACCGGGGAGCTGTTTTTT.

V usage is TRBV11-3 and J usage is TRBJ2-1; 8 bases align to TRBD2. The CDR3 extends over 16 amino acids. Trimming at V came to 1 base and at J to 0 bases, leaving 2 bases not matched to a gene. Germline V lookup: CDR1 SGHNT, CDR2 YENEEA. The CDR3, as DNA: TGTGCCAGCAGCTTAGCCGGGGGGGCCTCCTACAATGAGCAGTTCTTC. Its translation is CASSLAGGASYNEQFF.

The count of this clone is one. The CDR3 sequence is CASSRVEGDNSGNTIYF. CDR3 DNA sequence: TGTGCCAGCAGCCGCGTTGAGGGGGACAACTCTGGAAACACCATATATTTT. The chain has TRBV28 and TRBJ1-3, with a tentative D call TRBD1 (6 bases). Per the germline V gene, CDR1 is MDHEN and CDR2 is SYDVKM. The ends were cut back, 6 bases at V and 0 bases at J, with 18 bases in the middle. This CDR3 is 17 amino acids long.

The rearrangement uses TRBV6-1 and TRBJ1-1; 7 nucleotides line up with TRBD1. CDR3 length equals 16 residues. The V gene's germline CDR1 is MNHNS and CDR2 SASEGT. The trim removed 2 bases at V and 6 bases at J, leaving 12 bases unmatched. The CDR3 DNA follows: TGTGCCAGCAGTGAAAAGGCGCAGGGGGGTGTTCCTGAAGCTTTCTTT. Encoded protein: CASSEKAQGGVPEAFF.

The chain uses TRBV10-3 and TRBJ2-3; tentative D call: TRBD2 (5 bases). CDR1 and CDR2 (germline): ENHRY, SYGVKD. The CDR3 loop spans 14 amino acids. V was clipped by 9 bases and J by 3 bases, with 16 bases between them. DNA of the CDR3: TGTGCCATAGCAGGCTCTCCGGGGACAGATACGCAGTATTTT. This codes for CAIAGSPGTDTQYF.

The CDR3 spells CAWSRTGEETDTQYF. In DNA, the CDR3 is TGTGCCTGGAGTCGTACAGGGGAGGAAACAGATACGCAGTATTTT. The chain combines TRBV30 with TRBJ2-3; weak D call: TRBD1 (7 bases). V was clipped by 2 bases and J by 3 bases, with 15 bases between them. The CDR3 is 15 amino acids. Germline V lookup: CDR1 GTSNPN, CDR2 SVGIG (reference sequence).